Listed below are T cell receptor beta chains from one sample, sequenced in a study of glioma-infiltrating T cells. TCRdb reprocessed the multiplex PCR reads via MiXCR and lists one record per CDR3 protein. The table records approximately 190,000 distinct CDR3 sequences, roughly 32% of them present only once. The sample taken for sequencing was glioma tissue, nonneoplastic brain tissue, or PBMCs (not recorded which). The receptors come from a human donor with low-grade glioma or glioblastoma, undergoing nonglioma brain surgery, or in good health (not recorded which). Each CDR3 is given with its conserved first and last residue. A D gene is named only where the DNA matches it firmly. Some rows have no size entry. The others give once, few or many, or a class for an expanded clone.

>TRBJ2-7|TRBD2|.|TRBV18
CASSPTSGSRSYEQYF
TGTGCCAGCTCACCGACTAGCGGGAGCAGGAGCTACGAGCAGTACTTC
>TRBJ1-1|TRBD1|.|TRBV6-1
CASSRQGQYTEAFF
TGTGCCAGCAGTCGACAGGGGCAGTACACTGAAGCTTTCTTT
>TRBJ2-7|.|few|TRBV12-3/TRBV12-4
CASSRRQVYEQYF
TGTGCCAGCAGTCGCCGACAGGTCTACGAGCAGTACTTC
>TRBJ1-2|.|.|TRBV19
CASSTPGRNTYGYTF
TGTGCCAGTAGTACCCCAGGACGGAACACCTATGGCTACACCTTC
>TRBJ1-2|.|.|TRBV28
CASSFPGAGANYGYNF
TGTGCCAGCAGTTTCCCAGGGGCCGGAGCTAACTATGGCTACAACTTC
>TRBJ1-3|.|many|TRBV7-2
CASSFTHSGNTIYF
TGTGCCAGCAGCTTCACGCACTCTGGAAACACCATATATTTT
>TRBJ2-6|.|.|TRBV27
CAIRMTVSGANVLTF
TGTGCCATCCGCATGACAGTCTCTGGGGCCAACGTCCTGACTTTC
>TRBJ2-5|TRBD1|.|TRBV12-3/TRBV12-4
CASSSTGMGQETQYF
TGTGCCAGCAGTTCGACAGGGATGGGACAAGAGACCCAGTACTTC
>TRBJ2-2|TRBD1|many|TRBV6-1
CASTPGGRTGELFF
TGTGCCAGCACCCCAGGGGGACGCACCGGGGAGCTGTTTTTT
>TRBJ1-3|TRBD1|many|TRBV20-1
CSAYGAGTATSGNTIYF
TGCAGTGCCTATGGTGCCGGGACAGCAACCTCTGGAAACACCATATATTTT
>TRBJ2-7|TRBD1|many|TRBV5-1
CASSWTGQAYEQYF
TGCGCCAGCAGCTGGACAGGGCAGGCCTACGAGCAGTACTTC
>TRBJ2-5|.|many|TRBV5-1
CASSLVRGETQYF
TGCGCCAGCAGCTTGGTCAGGGGCGAGACCCAGTACTTC
>TRBJ1-4|.|.|TRBV29-1
CSVGTGGTNGKLFF
TGCAGCGTTGGGACGGGGGGAACTAATGGAAAACTGTTTTTT
>TRBJ2-7|.|few|TRBV4-3
CASSQDHRLDYSYEQYF
TGCGCCAGCAGCCAAGATCATCGCCTAGACTACTCCTACGAGCAGTACTTC
>TRBJ2-7|.|many|TRBV6-1
CASREGIDEQYF
TGTGCCAGCAGAGAGGGGATTGACGAGCAGTACTTC
>TRBJ2-7|TRBD1|many|TRBV6-1
CASLPGQGSYEQYF
TGTGCCAGCCTCCCGGGACAGGGAAGTTACGAGCAGTACTTC
>TRBJ2-5|.|few|TRBV12-3/TRBV12-4
CASTARFIETQYF
TGTGCCAGCACCGCCAGGTTTATAGAGACCCAGTACTTC
>TRBJ2-2|.|many|TRBV27
CASSENTGELFF
TGTGCCAGCAGTGAGAACACCGGGGAGCTGTTTTTT
>TRBJ2-4|.|many|TRBV6-1
CASRPLSSVAKNIQYF
TGTGCCAGCAGGCCCCTTTCCAGCGTGGCCAAAAACATTCAGTACTTC
>TRBJ2-7|TRBD2|many|TRBV7-2
CASTLTSGGSSYEQYF
TGTGCCAGCACATTAACTAGCGGGGGCTCCTCCTACGAGCAGTACTTC
>TRBJ1-1|.|.|TRBV5-1
CASSFAGENTEAFF
TGCGCCAGCAGCTTCGCCGGGGAGAACACTGAAGCTTTCTTT
>TRBJ2-1|.|.|TRBV5-4
CAGGLGGGYHNEQFF
TGTGCCGGCGGATTGGGGGGGGGCTACCACAATGAGCAGTTCTTC
>TRBJ1-5|.|many|TRBV2
CASSDITSNQPQHF
TGTGCCAGCAGTGACATCACAAGCAATCAGCCCCAGCATTTT
>TRBJ1-2|.|few|TRBV19
CASSFRDAVYGYTF
TGTGCCAGTAGTTTCCGGGACGCGGTCTATGGCTACACCTTC
>TRBJ1-6|.|many|TRBV6-2/TRBV6-3
CASSYPDSPLHF
TGTGCCAGCAGTTACCCAGATTCACCCCTCCACTTT
>TRBJ2-7|TRBD1|few|TRBV4-1
CASSQVGQGYQIYEQYF
TGCGCCAGCAGCCAAGTGGGACAGGGTTATCAAATATACGAGCAGTACTTC
>TRBJ2-3|TRBD2|.|TRBV19
CASSRTRLTSGRAGDTQYF
TGTGCCAGTAGTAGAACTAGGTTGACTAGCGGGAGGGCCGGAGATACGCAGTATTTT
>TRBJ2-7|TRBD1|.|TRBV12-5
CASGRTGGAYTYEQYF
TGTGCTAGTGGACGGACAGGGGGCGCTTATACCTACGAGCAGTACTTC
>TRBJ1-4|TRBD1|few|TRBV5-4
CASSSRDSNEKLFF
TGTGCCAGCAGCTCGAGGGACAGTAATGAAAAACTGTTTTTT
>TRBJ2-7|TRBD2|many|TRBV6-2/TRBV6-3
CASRRLAYEQYF
TGTGCCAGCAGACGACTAGCTTACGAGCAGTACTTC
>TRBJ2-3|TRBD1|many|TRBV6-2/TRBV6-3
CASSFFRDRGTDTQYF
TGTGCCAGCAGTTTCTTCCGGGACAGGGGCACAGATACGCAGTATTTT
>TRBJ2-1|.|many|TRBV20-1
CSARDPLRNEQFF
TGCAGTGCTAGAGATCCTCTCCGAAATGAGCAGTTCTTC
>TRBJ1-1|.|.|TRBV10-3
CAISDSATGEAFF
TGTGCCATCAGTGATTCCGCGACTGGTGAAGCTTTCTTT
>TRBJ2-1|TRBD2|many|TRBV24-1
CATSDSTSGGYNEQFF
TGTGCCACCAGTGATTCGACTAGCGGGGGGTACAATGAGCAGTTCTTC
>TRBJ1-1|.|many|TRBV29-1
CSVAGGAANTEAFF
TGCAGCGTTGCGGGCGGGGCCGCAAACACTGAAGCTTTCTTT